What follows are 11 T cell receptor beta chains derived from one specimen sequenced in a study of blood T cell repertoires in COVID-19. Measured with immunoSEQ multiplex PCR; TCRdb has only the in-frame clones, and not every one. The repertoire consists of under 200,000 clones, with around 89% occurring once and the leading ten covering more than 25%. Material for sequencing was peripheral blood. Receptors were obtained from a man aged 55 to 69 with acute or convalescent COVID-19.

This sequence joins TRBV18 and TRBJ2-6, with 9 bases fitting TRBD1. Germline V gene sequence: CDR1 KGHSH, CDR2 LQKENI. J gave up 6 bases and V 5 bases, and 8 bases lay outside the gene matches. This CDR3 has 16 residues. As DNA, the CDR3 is TGTGCCAGCTCATGGACAGGGGCCCTTGAGGCCAACGTCCTGACTTTC. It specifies CASSWTGALEANVLTF. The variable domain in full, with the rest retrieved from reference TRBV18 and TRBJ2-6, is NAGVMQNPRHLVRRRGQEARLRCSPMKGHSHVYWYRQLPEEGLKFMVYLQKENIIDESGMPKERFSAEFPKEGPSILRIQQVVRGDSAAYFCASSWTGALEANVLTFGAGSRLTVL.

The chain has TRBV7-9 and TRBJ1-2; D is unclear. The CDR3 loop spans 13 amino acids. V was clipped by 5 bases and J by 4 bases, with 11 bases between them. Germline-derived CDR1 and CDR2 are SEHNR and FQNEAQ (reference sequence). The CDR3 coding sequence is TGTGCCAGCAGCGGCACAAGAGGCTATGGCTACACCTTC. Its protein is CASSGTRGYGYTF.

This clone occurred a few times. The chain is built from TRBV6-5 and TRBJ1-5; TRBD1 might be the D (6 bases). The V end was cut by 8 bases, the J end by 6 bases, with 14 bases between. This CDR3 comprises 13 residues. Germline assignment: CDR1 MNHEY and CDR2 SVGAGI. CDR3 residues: CASGESQGQPQHF. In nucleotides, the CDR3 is TGTGCCAGCGGCGAGTCACAGGGTCAGCCCCAGCATTTT.

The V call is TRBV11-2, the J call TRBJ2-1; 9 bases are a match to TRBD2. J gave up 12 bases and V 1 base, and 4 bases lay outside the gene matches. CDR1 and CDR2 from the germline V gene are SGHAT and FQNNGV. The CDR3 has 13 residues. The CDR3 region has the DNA TGTGCCAGCAGCTTAGGCGGGAGGGCCACGCAGTTCTTC. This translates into CASSLGGRATQFF.

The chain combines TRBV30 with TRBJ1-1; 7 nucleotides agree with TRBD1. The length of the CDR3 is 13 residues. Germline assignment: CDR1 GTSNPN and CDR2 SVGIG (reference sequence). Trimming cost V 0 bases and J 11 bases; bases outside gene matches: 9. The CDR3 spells CAWSVQGVTRAFF. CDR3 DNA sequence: TGTGCCTGGAGTGTCCAGGGGGTGACCCGCGCTTTCTTT.

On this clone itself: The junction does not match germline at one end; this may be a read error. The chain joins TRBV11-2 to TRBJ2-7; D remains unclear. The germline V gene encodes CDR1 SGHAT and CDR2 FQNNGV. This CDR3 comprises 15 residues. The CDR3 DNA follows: TGTGCCTGCAGCTTAAGTGAGGCGACTGGCTACGAGCTGTACTTC. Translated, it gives CACSLSEATGYELYF. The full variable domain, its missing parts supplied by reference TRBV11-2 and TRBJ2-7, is EAGVAQSPRYKIIEKRQSVAFWCNPISGHATLYWYQQILGQGPKLLIQFQNNGVVDDSQLPKDRFSAERLKGVDSTLKIQPAKLEDSAVYLCACSLSEATGYELYFGPGTRLTVT.

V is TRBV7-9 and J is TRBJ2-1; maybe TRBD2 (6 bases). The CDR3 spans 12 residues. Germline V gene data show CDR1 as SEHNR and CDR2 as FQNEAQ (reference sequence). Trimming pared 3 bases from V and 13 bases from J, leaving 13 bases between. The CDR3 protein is CASSFLATDQFF. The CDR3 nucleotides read TGTGCCAGCAGCTTCCTAGCGACGGATCAGTTCTTC.

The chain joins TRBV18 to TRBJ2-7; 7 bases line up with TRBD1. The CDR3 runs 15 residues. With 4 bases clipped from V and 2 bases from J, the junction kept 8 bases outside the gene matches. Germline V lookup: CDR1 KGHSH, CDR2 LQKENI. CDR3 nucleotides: TGTGCCAGCTCACGAGTTCGGGACAGCGCCTACGAGCAGTACTTC. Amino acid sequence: CASSRVRDSAYEQYF.

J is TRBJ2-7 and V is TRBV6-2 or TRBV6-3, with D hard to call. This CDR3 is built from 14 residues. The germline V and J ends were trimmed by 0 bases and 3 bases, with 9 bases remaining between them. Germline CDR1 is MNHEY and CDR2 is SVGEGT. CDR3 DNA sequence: TGTGCCAGCAGTTACTCGGCAGTAAGCTACGAGCAGTACTTC. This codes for CASSYSAVSYEQYF.

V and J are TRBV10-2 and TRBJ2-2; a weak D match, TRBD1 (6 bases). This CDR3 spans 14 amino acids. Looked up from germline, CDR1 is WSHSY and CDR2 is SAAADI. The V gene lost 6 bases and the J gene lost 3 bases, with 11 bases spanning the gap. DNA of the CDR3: TGCGCCAGCAGGGAACAGGGCTACACCGGGGAGCTGTTTTTT. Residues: CASREQGYTGELFF.

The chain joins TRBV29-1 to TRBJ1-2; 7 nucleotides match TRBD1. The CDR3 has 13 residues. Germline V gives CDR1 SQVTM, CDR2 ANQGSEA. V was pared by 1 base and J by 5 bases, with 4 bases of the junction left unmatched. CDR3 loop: CSVEVMTGYGYTF. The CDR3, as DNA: TGCAGCGTTGAAGTGATGACAGGGTATGGCTACACCTTC. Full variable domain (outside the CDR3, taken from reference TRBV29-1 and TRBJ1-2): SAVISQKPSRDICQRGTSLTIQCQVDSQVTMMFWYRQQPGQSLTLIATANQGSEATYESGFVIDKFPISRPNLTFSTLTVSNMSPEDSSIYLCSVEVMTGYGYTFGSGTRLTVV.